Below, 8 T cell receptor beta chains from the same sample are listed, as sequenced in a study of blood T cells in healthy people across ages. Together with a sample-barcoded 5' primer, a J-beta primer mix was included in a second PCR lasting about 7 to 11 cycles. TCRdb independently ran MiXCR on the 5' RACE reads; one entry per CDR3 protein. The sample records about 1.1 million distinct CDR3 sequences, 35% to 40% being singletons. The sequencing sample was made of blood. These receptors all stem from a man aged 18 to 30 in good health.

This chain uses TRBV7-2 with TRBJ2-3, with D possibly called TRBD1 or TRBD2 (5 bases each). Germline CDR1 and CDR2: SGHTA and FQGNSA. Trimming cost V 7 bases and J 3 bases, with 20 bases left between them. The CDR3 has 16 residues. CDR3 DNA: TGTGCCAGCACCGAGAGGGGAAGGTTAGCAACAGATACGCAGTATTTT. As protein: CASTERGRLATDTQYF.

A word on this clonotype: As the CDR3 is not closed by the conserved phenylalanine or tryptophan, this likely results from a read error. The chain uses TRBV7-2 and TRBJ2-5; D unresolved. The germline gives CDR1 SGHTA, CDR2 FQGNSA. CDR3 length: 15 amino acids. V was trimmed by 3 bases and J by 4 bases, leaving 15 bases between them. CDR3 nucleotide sequence: TGTGCCAGCAGCTTTCTCTCAGACTCCAGAGAGACCCAGTACTTA. It specifies CASSFLSDSRETQYL.

Here the CDR3 DNA reads TGTGCCAGCAGTTACTCAAGGGGCTCCACTGAAGCTTTCTTT. Protein product: CASSYSRGSTEAFF. The chain joins TRBV6-5 to TRBJ1-1; the D gene is possibly TRBD1 (5 bases). The CDR3 sequence is 14 residues long. CDR1 and CDR2 from the germline V gene are MNHEY and SVGAGI. With 0 bases removed from V and 4 bases from J, the gap between germline ends came to 9 bases.

This clonotype was detected many times. The junction shows a germline mismatch at one end, possibly a read error. The chain links TRBV5-1 to TRBJ1-1; 8 nucleotides align to TRBD1. In germline, CDR1 is SGHRS, CDR2 YFSETQ. The CDR3 is 14 residues long. CDR3 nucleotide sequence: TGTGCCAGCAGCCCCGGGACAGGGAACACTGAAGCTTTCTTT. Amino acid sequence: CASSPGTGNTEAFF. Full variable domain (missing parts from reference TRBV5-1 and TRBJ1-1): KAGVTQTPRYLIKTRGQQVTLSCSPISGHRSVSWYQQTPGQGLQFLFEYFSETQRNKGNFPGRFSGRQFSNSRSEMNVSTLELGDSALYLCASSPGTGNTEAFFGQGTRLTVV.

About this clonotype itself: An end of the junction does not agree with germline; a read error may underlie this. The V and J genes are TRBV28 and TRBJ1-2, with D possibly being TRBD1 (5 bases). This CDR3 spans 14 amino acids. Germline assignment: CDR1 MDHEN and CDR2 SYDVKM. CDR3 nucleotide sequence: TGTGCCCGCAGTGCATCAGACAGTCTCTATGGCTACACCTTC. As protein: CARSASDSLYGYTF.

The table lists this clonotype with many counts. CDR3 DNA: TGCAGCGTCACCCCCCCAGCGGCTACGCAGTATTTT. Amino acids: CSVTPPAATQYF. The chain employs TRBV29-1 and TRBJ2-3; a possible D gene is TRBD2 (5 bases). This CDR3 is built from 12 residues. Germline CDR1 is SQVTM and CDR2 is ANQGSEA. V lost 6 bases and J lost 8, with 15 bases in between.

The chain links TRBV3-1 to TRBJ2-3; D call uncertain. The length of the CDR3 is 13 residues. CDR1 LGHDT and CDR2 YNNKEL come from the germline V gene (reference sequence). Trimming left V 2 bases short and J 4 bases short, with 7 bases between. CDR3 sequence reads: CASSQMVSDTQYF. The CDR3 coding sequence is TGTGCCAGCAGCCAAATGGTTTCAGATACGCAGTATTTT.

A note on this clonotype: An end of the junction does not agree with germline; a read error may underlie this. The rearrangement joins TRBV7-2 to TRBJ2-3; D possibly corresponds to TRBD1 (6 bases). Germline V CDR1 and CDR2: SGHTA, FQGNSA. This CDR3 region has 14 residues. The CDR3 coding sequence is TGTGCCAGCAGTTTAGCCACAGGGCAAGATACGCAGTATTTT. Protein: CASSLATGQDTQYF.